Below, 29 T cell receptor beta chains from the same sample are listed, as sequenced in a study of cytomegalovirus exposure and HLA in healthy donors. It was with 60 Vbeta and 13 Jbeta primers that the PCR ran. The assay was immunoSEQ multiplex PCR, and TCRdb's table has in-frame clones only and misses some. Here the sample spans approximately 140,000 clones, about three quarters being singletons. The specimen sequenced was PBMCs. The receptor source for this set is a man in his forties in good health and CMV-seropositive.

This rearrangement joins TRBV27 to TRBJ1-4; no firm D call. V was pared by 4 bases and J by 7 bases, with 19 bases between. The CDR3 totals 16 residues. Germline CDR1 MNHEY, CDR2 SMNVEV (reference sequence). Here the CDR3 reads CASSSCFGGACEKLFF. The CDR3 DNA is TGTGCCAGCAGTTCCTGTTTTGGTGGAGCGTGTGAAAAACTGTTTTTT.

The sample holds one count of this clone. The chain links TRBV29-1 to TRBJ2-5; weak D call: TRBD1 (6 bases). Germline values: CDR1 SQVTM, CDR2 ANQGSEA. Deletions cut 6 bases from V and 0 bases from J, with 11 bases between. The CDR3 has 13 amino acids. The CDR3 DNA sequence: TGCAGCGTGGACAGATCTTACCAAGAGACCCAGTACTTC. Amino acids: CSVDRSYQETQYF.

This clone was observed a single time. The V gene is TRBV18, the J gene TRBJ1-4; D may be TRBD1 (6 bases). The CDR3 is 13 amino acids. Germline CDR1 is KGHSH and CDR2 is LQKENI. Trimming took off 1 base at V and 6 bases at J, with 6 bases between the two ends. Written as DNA, the CDR3 is TGTGCCAGCTCACCACAGGGGGATGAAAAACTGTTTTTT. It codes for CASSPQGDEKLFF. Variable domain in full (rest from reference TRBV18 and TRBJ1-4): NAGVMQNPRHLVRRRGQEARLRCSPMKGHSHVYWYRQLPEEGLKFMVYLQKENIIDESGMPKERFSAEFPKEGPSILRIQQVVRGDSAAYFCASSPQGDEKLFFGSGTQLSVL.

V and J are TRBV4-1 and TRBJ2-7; the D is unclear. There are 13 residues in the CDR3. Germline V gene data show CDR1 as MGHRA and CDR2 as YSYEKL. Trimming took 5 bases from V and 2 from J, leaving 10 bases between them. The CDR3 DNA reads as TGCGCCAGCAGCATAGACAAGACCTACGAGCAGTACTTC. This codes for CASSIDKTYEQYF.

The J gene is TRBJ2-4, the V gene TRBV10-3, with 9 bases fitting TRBD2. CDR1 ENHRY and CDR2 SYGVKD come from the germline V gene. The CDR3 loop spans 16 amino acids. The V segment lost 2 bases and the J segment 5 bases; nucleotides outside the gene matches: 7. CDR3 region: CAISEGAGGFQNIQYF. The CDR3 bases are TGTGCCATCAGTGAGGGGGCGGGGGGGTTCCAAAACATTCAGTACTTC.

The chain carries TRBV20-1 and TRBJ2-7; 7 bases map to TRBD2. The V gene's germline CDR1 is DFQATT and CDR2 SNEGSKA (reference sequence). With V trimmed by 5 bases and J by 5 bases, 3 bases remained unmatched. The CDR3 runs to 11 residues. CDR3 coding DNA: TGCAGTGCTGGGGGGACTAACGAGCAGTACTTC. The encoded protein is CSAGGTNEQYF.

The genes are TRBV6-6 and TRBJ2-5; tentatively, D is TRBD1 (5 bases). The CDR3 covers 15 residues. Germline V gene sequence: CDR1 MNHNY, CDR2 SVGAGI (reference sequence). With 6 bases removed from V and 5 bases from J, the gap between germline ends came to 19 bases. The CDR3 here is CASRPQGRGEETQYF. The DNA of the CDR3 is TGTGCCAGCAGACCCCAGGGAAGGGGCGAGGAGACCCAGTACTTC.

The V call is TRBV4-3, the J call TRBJ2-5; tentative D call: TRBD2 (6 bases). Germline values: CDR1 LGHNA, CDR2 YSLEER. V was pared by 2 bases and J by 3 bases, with 10 bases between. The CDR3 consists of 14 residues. The CDR3 reads CASSQRTGEETQYF. The CDR3 DNA follows: TGCGCCAGCAGCCAAAGAACGGGGGAAGAGACCCAGTACTTC.

This clone was detected once. V gene TRBV28 combines with J gene TRBJ2-7, with 11 bases matching TRBD1. With V trimmed by 4 bases and J by 5 bases, 7 bases remained unmatched. The germline gives CDR1 MDHEN, CDR2 SYDVKM. The CDR3 contains 15 residues. The CDR3 DNA is TGTGCCAGCAGTTCACCGGGACAGGGGGACCACGAGCAGTACTTC. It translates to CASSSPGQGDHEQYF.

This chain connects TRBV6-1 to TRBJ1-5; TRBD1 aligns across 11 bases. V lost 2 bases and J lost 5; bases outside the gene matches: 5. The CDR3 contains 16 residues. Germline V lookup: CDR1 MNHNS, CDR2 SASEGT. CDR3 residues: CASSELMGQGDQPQHF. CDR3 DNA sequence: TGTGCCAGCAGTGAATTAATGGGACAGGGGGATCAGCCCCAGCATTTT.

The table lists this clone with a count of one. The rearrangement uses TRBV5-4 and TRBJ1-6; TRBD1 aligns across 9 bases. CDR1 is SGHNT, CDR2 YYREEE, per germline (reference sequence). This CDR3 region has 14 residues. V lost 0 bases, J lost 10 bases, and 2 bases stayed unmatched. The CDR3 protein is CASSLEGTGSPLHF. The CDR3 bases are TGTGCCAGCAGCTTGGAAGGGACAGGGTCACCCCTCCACTTT.

The rearrangement uses TRBV7-2 and TRBJ2-7, with D unresolved. V was trimmed by 4 bases and J by 3 bases, leaving 7 bases between them. The CDR3 is 12 amino acids. Germline assignment: CDR1 SGHTA and CDR2 FQGNSA. CDR3 sequence reads: CASSSTGYEQYF. CDR3 sequence (DNA): TGTGCCAGCAGCTCCACGGGCTACGAGCAGTACTTC.

This sequence joins TRBV19 and TRBJ1-2, with D possibly being TRBD1 (5 bases). The CDR3 consists of 13 residues. Germline CDR1 reads LNHDA; CDR2 reads SQIVND (reference sequence). V was clipped by 6 bases and J by 7 bases, with 15 bases between them. In DNA form, the CDR3 reads TGTGCCAGTAGACCTACAGGTTTCGGTGGCTACACCTTC. Its translation is CASRPTGFGGYTF.

The chain has TRBV21-1 and TRBJ2-7; TRBD2, the table's D call, lacks a check against the DNA. TRBV21-1 is flagged as a pseudogene. The CDR3 is 13 residues long. The DNA of the CDR3 is TGTGCCAGCAGCCAAAGGGCGGGGTTTGAAGAGTACTTC. Residues: CASSQRAGFEEYF.

This chain connects TRBV15 to TRBJ1-4, with D tentatively TRBD1 (6 bases). The germline V and J ends were trimmed by 0 bases and 3 bases, with 11 bases remaining between them. The germline gives CDR1 LNHNV, CDR2 YYDKDF (reference sequence). CDR3 length equals 16 residues. The CDR3 DNA reads TGTGCCACCAGCAGAGACAGGGGAGCTCCTAATGAAAAACTGTTTTTT. Protein product: CATSRDRGAPNEKLFF.

This clone showed up just once. This chain connects TRBV10-1 to TRBJ2-1; D might be TRBD2 (5 bases). The CDR3 consists of 18 residues. The V end was cut by 6 bases, the J end by 7 bases, with 28 bases between. The germline V gene encodes CDR1 WNHNN and CDR2 SYGVQD (reference sequence). The CDR3 region is CASRGSAPTDVRENEQFF. For the CDR3, the DNA is TGCGCCAGCAGAGGATCCGCCCCCACCGACGTGAGGGAAAATGAGCAGTTCTTC.

The gene calls are TRBV25-1 and TRBJ2-7, with TRBD1 as a possible D gene (6 bases). Germline CDR1 MGHDK, CDR2 SYGVNS. CDR3 length: 15 residues. Trimming removed 2 bases at V and 7 bases at J, with 18 bases between. The CDR3 DNA reads TGTGCCAGCAGTGAACCCAGGGGATTCTACGTTGAGCAGTACTTC. This codes for CASSEPRGFYVEQYF.

The chain carries TRBV27 and TRBJ2-3, with 10 bases lining up with TRBD2. Trimming cost V 8 bases and J 2 bases; bases outside gene matches: 4. Germline V gene lookup returns CDR1 MNHEY and CDR2 SMNVEV (reference sequence). The CDR3 extends over 14 amino acids. The CDR3 nucleotides are TGTGCCAGCCGAACTAGCGGGGTCACAGATACGCAGTATTTT. This sequence encodes CASRTSGVTDTQYF.

The genes are TRBV29-1 and TRBJ2-5; D is possibly TRBD2 (7 bases). The germline gives CDR1 SQVTM, CDR2 ANQGSEA. There are 15 residues in the CDR3. Trimming removed 7 bases from V and 2 bases from J, with 20 bases in between. The CDR3 DNA is TGCAGCGCTATAACTTCGGGGGGCAGACAAGAGACCCAGTACTTC. Protein product: CSAITSGGRQETQYF.

A few counts support this clone. The CDR3 DNA is TGTGCCAGCAGCGCGGGGACCTTGGGGGCCCTTGAGCAGTTCTTC. Residues: CASSAGTLGALEQFF. This chain joins TRBV9 and TRBJ2-1, with a possible D match to TRBD1 (6 bases). Trimming took off 3 bases at V and 9 bases at J, with 19 bases between the two ends. From germline, CDR1 is SGDLS and CDR2 YYNGEE. This CDR3 region has 15 residues.

The CDR3 protein is CASSQDGGPENEQFF. CDR3 bases: TGTGCCAGCAGCCAAGACGGGGGGCCGGAGAATGAGCAGTTCTTC. V is TRBV4-2 and J is TRBJ2-1, with a possible D match to TRBD2 (7 bases). CDR3 length: 15 residues. Per the germline V gene, CDR1 is LGHNA and CDR2 is YNFKEQ. Trimming stripped 0 bases from V and 7 bases from J, with 13 bases between.

The CDR3 sequence: CASSLSGGSDYGYTF. In DNA, the CDR3 is TGTGCCAGCAGTTTGTCGGGGGGGTCGGACTATGGCTACACCTTC. The rearrangement joins TRBV28 to TRBJ1-2; weak D call: TRBD1 (5 bases). The CDR3 contains 15 residues. Germline lookup yields CDR1 MDHEN and CDR2 SYDVKM. Trimming shortened V by 3 bases and J by 3 bases, and 14 bases separated the two germline ends.

This clone was counted between two and nine times. The rearrangement links TRBV7-9 to TRBJ1-4; tentative D call: TRBD1 (6 bases). Looked up from germline, CDR1 is SEHNR and CDR2 is FQNEAQ (reference sequence). Trimming pared 3 bases from V and 3 bases from J, leaving 14 bases between. CDR3 length: 16 residues. The CDR3 spells CASSLGDRNANEKLFF. The CDR3 bases are TGTGCCAGCAGCTTGGGAGACAGGAATGCTAATGAAAAACTGTTTTTT.

The chain employs TRBV7-9 and TRBJ1-4, with 8 positions matching TRBD1. The CDR3 has 14 residues. V was pared by 2 bases and J by 8 bases, with 4 bases of the junction left unmatched. Germline CDR1 is SEHNR and CDR2 is FQNEAQ (reference sequence). The CDR3 loop reads CASSLQGAREKLFF. In DNA, the CDR3 is TGTGCCAGCAGCTTACAGGGGGCGAGGGAAAAACTGTTTTTT.

The gene calls are TRBV5-5 and TRBJ1-6, with TRBD1 matching 7 bases. Losses at the gene ends were 4 bases for V and 7 bases for J; bases not matched to a gene: 8. Germline assignment: CDR1 SGHKS and CDR2 YYEKEE (reference sequence). The CDR3 is 15 residues long. CDR3 sequence reads: CASSPTGTANSPLHF. The CDR3 DNA reads TGTGCCAGCAGCCCGACCGGGACAGCAAATTCACCCCTCCACTTT.

The gene calls are TRBV4-3 and TRBJ2-7, with 8 bases lining up with TRBD2. Germline CDR1 reads LGHNA; CDR2 reads YSLEER. The CDR3 has 16 amino acids. Unmatched junction bases numbered 6, after V lost 0 bases and J lost 2 bases. CDR3: CASSQDPGTRAYEQYF. CDR3 bases: TGCGCCAGCAGCCAAGATCCCGGGACTAGGGCCTACGAGCAGTACTTC.

This chain uses TRBV21-1 with TRBJ2-7; TRBD1 is the table's D call and was not checked against the DNA. TRBV21-1 is recorded as a pseudogene. This CDR3 contains 15 residues. As DNA, the CDR3 is TGTGCCAGCAGCAACAGGCCATTTCTCACCTACGAGCAGTACTTC. Residues: CASSNRPFLTYEQYF.

The chain recombines TRBV28 with TRBJ1-3; D is ambiguous. The CDR3 length is 12 residues. The germline gives CDR1 MDHEN, CDR2 SYDVKM. CDR3 sequence: CACGVSGNTIYF. CDR3 DNA: TGTGCATGCGGGGTTTCTGGAAACACCATATATTTT.

The genes are TRBV5-1 and TRBJ2-7; 9 nucleotides match TRBD1. CDR3 length equals 17 residues. Looked up from germline, CDR1 is SGHRS and CDR2 is YFSETQ. V gave up 1 base and J gave up 0 bases; unmatched junction bases: 8. CDR3 sequence (DNA): TGCGCCAGCAGCTTGTATGCCGGACAGGGGACCTCCTACGAGCAGTACTTC. This sequence encodes CASSLYAGQGTSYEQYF.